This T cell receptor (beta chain) was captured by sequencing in a study of blood T cell repertoires in COVID-19. Per the original methods: The authors estimated nucleated cell counts from reference gene primer amplification. Clones were sequenced by immunoSEQ multiplex PCR, and TCRdb holds only the in-frame ones, with some missing. The DNA was the basis for D and trimming; V, J and clone size are from that table. The data contain approximately 170,000 clones, 89% of them singletons. Germline V gene lookup returns CDR1 SGDLS and CDR2 YYNGEE. The CDR3 has 13 amino acids. V lost 3 bases to trimming and J lost 3 bases, with 10 bases between them.

This TCR was recovered from a woman aged 18-29 years who had recovered from COVID-19. The chain links TRBV9 to TRBJ2-7; possibly TRBD1 for D (6 bases). Sequencing used PBMCs or T cells enriched from blood (not recorded which). This CDR3 is CASSGNRDYEQYF. In DNA, the CDR3 is TGTGCCAGCAGCGGTAACAGGGACTACGAGCAGTACTTC.